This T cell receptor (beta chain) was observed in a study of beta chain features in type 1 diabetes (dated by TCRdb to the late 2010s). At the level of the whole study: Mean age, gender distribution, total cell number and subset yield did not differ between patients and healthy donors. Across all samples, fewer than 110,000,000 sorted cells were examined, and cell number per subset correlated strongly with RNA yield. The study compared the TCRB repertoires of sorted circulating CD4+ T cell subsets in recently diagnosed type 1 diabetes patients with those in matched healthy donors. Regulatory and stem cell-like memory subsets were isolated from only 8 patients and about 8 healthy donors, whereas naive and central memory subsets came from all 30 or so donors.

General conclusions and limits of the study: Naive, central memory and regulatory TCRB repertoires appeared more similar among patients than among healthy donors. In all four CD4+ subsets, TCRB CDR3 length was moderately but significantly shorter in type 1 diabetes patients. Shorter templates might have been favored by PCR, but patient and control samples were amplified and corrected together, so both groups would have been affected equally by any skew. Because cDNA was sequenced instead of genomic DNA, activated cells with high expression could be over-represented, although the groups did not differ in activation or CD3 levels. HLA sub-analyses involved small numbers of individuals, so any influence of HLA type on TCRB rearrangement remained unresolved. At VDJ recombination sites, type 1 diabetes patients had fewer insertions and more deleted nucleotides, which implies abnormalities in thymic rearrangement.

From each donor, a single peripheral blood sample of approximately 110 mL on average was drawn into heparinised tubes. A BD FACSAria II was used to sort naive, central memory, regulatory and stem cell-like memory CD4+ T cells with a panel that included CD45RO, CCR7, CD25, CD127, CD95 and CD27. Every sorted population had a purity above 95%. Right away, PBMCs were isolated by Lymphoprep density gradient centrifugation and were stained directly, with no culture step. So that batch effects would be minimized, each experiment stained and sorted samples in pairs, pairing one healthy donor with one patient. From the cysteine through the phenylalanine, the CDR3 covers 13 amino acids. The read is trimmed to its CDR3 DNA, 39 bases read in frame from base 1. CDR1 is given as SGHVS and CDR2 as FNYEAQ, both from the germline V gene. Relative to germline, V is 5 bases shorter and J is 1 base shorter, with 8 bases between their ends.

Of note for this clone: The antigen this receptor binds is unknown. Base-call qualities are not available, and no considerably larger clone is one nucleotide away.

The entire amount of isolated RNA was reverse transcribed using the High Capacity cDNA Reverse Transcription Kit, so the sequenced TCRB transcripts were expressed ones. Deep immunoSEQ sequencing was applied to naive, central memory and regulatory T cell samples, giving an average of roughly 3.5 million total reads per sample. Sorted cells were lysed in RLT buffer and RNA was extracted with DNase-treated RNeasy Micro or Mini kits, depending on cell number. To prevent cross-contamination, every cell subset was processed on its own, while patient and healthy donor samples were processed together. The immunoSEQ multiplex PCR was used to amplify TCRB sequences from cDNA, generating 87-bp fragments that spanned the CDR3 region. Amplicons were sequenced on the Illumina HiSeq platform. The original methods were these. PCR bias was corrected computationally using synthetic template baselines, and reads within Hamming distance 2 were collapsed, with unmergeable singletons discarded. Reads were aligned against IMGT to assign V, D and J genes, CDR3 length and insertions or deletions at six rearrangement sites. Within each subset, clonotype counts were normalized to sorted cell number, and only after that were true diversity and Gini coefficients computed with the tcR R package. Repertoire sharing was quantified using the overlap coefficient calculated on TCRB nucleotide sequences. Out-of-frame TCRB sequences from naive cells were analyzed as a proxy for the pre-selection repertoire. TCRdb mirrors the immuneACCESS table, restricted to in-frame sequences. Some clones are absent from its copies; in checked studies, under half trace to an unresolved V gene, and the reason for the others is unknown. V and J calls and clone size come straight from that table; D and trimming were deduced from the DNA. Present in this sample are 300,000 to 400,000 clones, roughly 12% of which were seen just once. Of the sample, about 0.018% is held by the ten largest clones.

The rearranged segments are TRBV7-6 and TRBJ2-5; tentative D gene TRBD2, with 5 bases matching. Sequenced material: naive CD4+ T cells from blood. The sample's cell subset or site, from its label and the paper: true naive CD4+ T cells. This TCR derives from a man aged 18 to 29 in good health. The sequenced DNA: TGTGCCAGCAGCAGGACTTTCCAAGAGACCCAGTACTTC. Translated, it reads CASSRTFQETQYF.